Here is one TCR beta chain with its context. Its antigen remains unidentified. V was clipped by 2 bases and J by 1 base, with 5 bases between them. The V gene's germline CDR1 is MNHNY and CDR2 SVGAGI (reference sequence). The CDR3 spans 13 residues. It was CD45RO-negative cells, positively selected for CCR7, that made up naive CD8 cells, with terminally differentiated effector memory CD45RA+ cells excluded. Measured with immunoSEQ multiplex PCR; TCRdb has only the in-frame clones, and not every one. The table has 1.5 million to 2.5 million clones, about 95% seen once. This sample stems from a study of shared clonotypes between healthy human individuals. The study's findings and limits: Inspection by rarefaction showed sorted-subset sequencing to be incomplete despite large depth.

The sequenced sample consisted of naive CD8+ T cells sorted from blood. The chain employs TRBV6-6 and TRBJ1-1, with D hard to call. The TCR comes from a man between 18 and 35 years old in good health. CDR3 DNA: TGTGCCAGCAGTTACGAAGCGAACACTGAAGCTTTCTTT. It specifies CASSYEANTEAFF.